Below, 7 T cell receptor beta chains from the same sample are listed, as sequenced in a study of T-cell reconstitution after alpha-beta-depleted transplantation in children. A library of TCRbeta sequences, prepared with unique molecular identifiers, was generated. MiXCR, applied by TCRdb to the PCR reads, yields one record per CDR3 protein. The table records fewer than 550,000 distinct CDR3 sequences, about 11% of them present only once. The sample here was PBMCs from the stem cell graft donor, taken from the stem cell graft. Source of these receptors: a human donor who donated a stem cell graft to a child with acute myeloid leukemia.

This clonotype has a handful of counts. This chain links TRBV19 with TRBJ2-7; 8 bases are shared with TRBD2. Germline CDR1 LNHDA, CDR2 SQIVND (reference sequence). CDR3 length: 14 amino acids. V lost 5 bases to trimming and J lost 3 bases; unmatched junction nucleotides: 6. The CDR3 nucleotides read TGTGCCAGTAGTCGTTCGGCGGGAGGCTACGAGCAGTACTTC. Encoded protein: CASSRSAGGYEQYF.

This clonotype was picked up many times. The CDR3 loop reads CASSLALGTDTYEQYV. DNA for the CDR3: TGTGCCAGCAGCTTAGCCCTCGGGACTGATACCTACGAGCAGTACGTC. The V call is TRBV7-9, the J call TRBJ2-7; D might be TRBD2 (6 bases). Looked up from germline, CDR1 is SEHNR and CDR2 is FQNEAQ (reference sequence). Trimming shortened V by 0 bases and J by 2 bases, and 14 bases separated the two germline ends. The CDR3 is made up of 16 amino acids.

There are a few counts of this clonotype. A much larger clone is a single base away; this may be a read error. This rearrangement joins TRBV20-1 to TRBJ2-1, with D tentatively TRBD1 (6 bases). Germline lookup yields CDR1 DFQATT and CDR2 SNEGSKA (reference sequence). The CDR3 covers 16 residues. CDR3 sequence: CCARSRSGVSTNEQFF. The CDR3, as DNA: TGCTGTGCCCGCTCAAGGTCAGGGGTATCCACCAATGAGCAGTTCTTC.

The V call is TRBV30, the J call TRBJ1-2, with 12 nucleotides matching TRBD1. The CDR3 sequence is 15 residues long. V trimming: 2 bases; J trimming: 7 bases; junction bases outside the gene matches: 8. From germline, CDR1 is GTSNPN and CDR2 SVGIG (reference sequence). The CDR3 spells CAWSTGTGGHRGYTF. The CDR3 DNA reads TGTGCCTGGAGTACGGGGACAGGGGGCCACCGTGGCTACACCTTC.

This clonotype was seen more than once but under ten times. This chain links TRBV6-5 with TRBJ2-7, with a tentative D call TRBD2 (7 bases). Trimming shortened V by 2 bases and J by 1 base, and 12 bases separated the two germline ends. CDR1 and CDR2 from the germline V gene are MNHEY and SVGAGI. The length of the CDR3 is 15 residues. The CDR3 sequence is CASSYGRGASYEQYV. CDR3 DNA sequence: TGTGCCAGCAGTTACGGCCGGGGGGCGTCCTACGAGCAGTACGTC.

The V and J genes are TRBV29-1 and TRBJ2-1; D possibly corresponds to TRBD2 (6 bases). CDR3 length: 15 residues. Deletions cut 1 base from V and 5 bases from J, with 15 bases between. Germline V gene data show CDR1 as SQVTM and CDR2 as ANQGSEA. CDR3 in DNA: TGCAGCGTTGAAGTGAGGGCGGGATTTCACAATGAGCAGTTCTTC. This codes for CSVEVRAGFHNEQFF.

The rearrangement joins TRBV15 to TRBJ2-5, with TRBD1 identical over 8 bases. Per germline, CDR1 LNHNV and CDR2 YYDKDF (reference sequence). The CDR3 runs to 14 residues. J lost 5 bases, V lost 5 bases, and 7 bases had no gene match. The CDR3 sequence: CATSLDRAAETQYF. CDR3 nucleotides: TGTGCCACCAGCCTGGACAGGGCTGCCGAGACCCAGTACTTC.